The entry below gives a single T cell receptor (beta chain) sequence along with its context. Its target is not known. CDR1 is LGHDT and CDR2 is YNNKEL in the germline V gene (reference sequence). This CDR3 spans 14 amino acids. The data belong to a study of T cell responses to AZD1222 COVID-19 vaccine. Method: immunoSEQ multiplex PCR; TCRdb's copy keeps in-frame clones and lacks some. The data show 70,000 to 95,000 clones, with approximately 80% seen just once and under 25% held by the top ten. Overall study findings and caveats: The donor cohort was predominantly white British with a female majority, and clonal diversity may have been underestimated.

V is TRBV3-1 (or the pseudogene TRBV3-2) and J is TRBJ1-2; D is possibly TRBD1 (6 bases). Sequencing was performed on peripheral blood, taken on day 0 of AZD1222 vaccination. The receptor's source is an adult in good health. The CDR3 nucleotides are TGTGCAGCCAACATGGGACAAGCTAACTATGGCTACACCTTC. This encodes CAANMGQANYGYTF.